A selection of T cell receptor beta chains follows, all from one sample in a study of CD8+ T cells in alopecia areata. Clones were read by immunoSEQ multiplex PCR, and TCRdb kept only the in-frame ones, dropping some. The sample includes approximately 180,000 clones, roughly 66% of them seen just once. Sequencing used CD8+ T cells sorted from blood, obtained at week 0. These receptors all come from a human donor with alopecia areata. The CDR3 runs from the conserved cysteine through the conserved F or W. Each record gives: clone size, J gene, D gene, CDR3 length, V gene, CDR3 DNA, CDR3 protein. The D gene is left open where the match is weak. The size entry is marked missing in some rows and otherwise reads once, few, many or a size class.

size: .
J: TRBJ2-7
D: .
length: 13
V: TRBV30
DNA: TGTGCCTGGAGTATAACAGGGTCCTACGAGCAGTACTTC
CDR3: CAWSITGSYEQYF

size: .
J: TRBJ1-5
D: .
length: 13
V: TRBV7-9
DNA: TGTGCCAGCAGCGTCGATTGGAATCAGCCCCAGCATTTT
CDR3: CASSVDWNQPQHF

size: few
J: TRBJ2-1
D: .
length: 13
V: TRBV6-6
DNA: TGTGCCACCGGGACGGCCTCCTACAATGAGCAGTTCTTC
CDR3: CATGTASYNEQFF

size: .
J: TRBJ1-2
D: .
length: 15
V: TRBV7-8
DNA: TGTGCCAGCAGCGGCCGAGGCAGTTACTCCTATGGCTACACCTTC
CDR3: CASSGRGSYSYGYTF

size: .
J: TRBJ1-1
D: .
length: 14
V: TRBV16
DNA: TGTGCCAGCAACCGCCCGGGGGGGCTGACTGAAGCTTTCTTT
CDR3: CASNRPGGLTEAFF

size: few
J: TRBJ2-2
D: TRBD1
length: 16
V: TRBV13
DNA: TGTGCCAGCAGCTTGGCAGGGGGCGCGAGGACCGGGGAGCTGTTTTTT
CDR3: CASSLAGGARTGELFF

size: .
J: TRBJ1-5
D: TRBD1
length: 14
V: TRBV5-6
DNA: TGTGCCAGCAGCTTCGGGACAGGCGGACAGCCCCAGCATTTT
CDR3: CASSFGTGGQPQHF

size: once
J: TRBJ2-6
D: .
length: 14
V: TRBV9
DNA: TGTGCCAGCAGCGCAGGGGTTGGGGCCAACGTCCTGACTTTC
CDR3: CASSAGVGANVLTF

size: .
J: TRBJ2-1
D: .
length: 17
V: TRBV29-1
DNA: TGCAGCGTTGCCCGAGTCGGGGCGTACCTCTCCTACAATGAGCAGTTCTTC
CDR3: CSVARVGAYLSYNEQFF

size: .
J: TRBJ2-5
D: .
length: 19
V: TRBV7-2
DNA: TGTGCCAGCAGCTTAGAGGTCGCGGAGTCGGGGGCCCCTAGGGAGACCCAGTACTTC
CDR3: CASSLEVAESGAPRETQYF

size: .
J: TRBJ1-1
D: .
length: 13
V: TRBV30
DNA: TGTGCCGGTATAGCACCTATGAACACTGAAGCTTTCTTT
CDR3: CAGIAPMNTEAFF

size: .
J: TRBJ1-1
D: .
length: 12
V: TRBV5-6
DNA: TGTGCCAGCAGCCCCGGGGAATCTGAAGCTTTCTTT
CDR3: CASSPGESEAFF

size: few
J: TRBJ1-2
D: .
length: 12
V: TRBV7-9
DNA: TGTGCCAGCAGCTTAATCATGGGTGGCTACACCTTC
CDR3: CASSLIMGGYTF

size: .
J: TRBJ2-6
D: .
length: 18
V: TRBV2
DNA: TGTGCCAGCAGTGCCCGGGTCGTCCTTGATTCTGGGGCCAACGTCCTGACTTTC
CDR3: CASSARVVLDSGANVLTF

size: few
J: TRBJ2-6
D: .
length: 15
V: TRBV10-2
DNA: TGCGCCAGCAGTGAGGAGTCGTCTGGGGCCAACGTCCTGACTTTC
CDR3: CASSEESSGANVLTF

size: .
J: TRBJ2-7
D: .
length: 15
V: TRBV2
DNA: TGTGCCAGCAGTGAAGGGGCCAGAAGGGACGACGAGCAGTACTTC
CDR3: CASSEGARRDDEQYF

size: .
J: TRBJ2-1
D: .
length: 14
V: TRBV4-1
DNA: TGCGCCAGCAGCCAAGTGCTGACAGACAATGAGCAGTTCTTC
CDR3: CASSQVLTDNEQFF